This entry concerns a single T cell receptor (beta chain). The V end lost 5 bases, the J end lost 5 bases, and 12 bases lay between the germline ends. The CDR3 runs 12 residues. CDR1 is GTSNPN and CDR2 is SVGIG in the germline V gene (reference sequence). In the PCR, 60 Vbeta and 13 Jbeta primers were used. Sequenced by immunoSEQ multiplex PCR; TCRdb stores in-frame clones only, minus some. This sample has 95,000 to 100,000 clones, with over 80% found just once. Samples came from healthy bone marrow donors. This entry comes from a study of cytomegalovirus exposure and HLA in healthy donors. The sequenced sample was PBMCs. The chain is built from TRBV30 and TRBJ1-1, with D possibly matching TRBD1 (5 bases). The receptor comes from a female donor in good health and CMV-seropositive. The DNA of the CDR3 is TGTGCCTGGGGCACAGGCCGAACTGAAGCTTTCTTT. Its translation is CAWGTGRTEAFF. Full variable domain (remainder filled in from reference TRBV30 and TRBJ1-1): SQTIHQWPATLVQPVGSPLSLECTVEGTSNPNLYWYRQAAGRGLQLLFYSVGIGQISSEVPQNLSASRPQDRQFILSSKKLLLSDSGFYLCAWGTGRTEAFFGQGTRLTVV.